Below, 26 T cell receptor beta chains from the same sample are listed, as sequenced in a study of cytomegalovirus exposure and HLA in healthy donors. PCR was performed using 60 Vbeta and 13 Jbeta primers. Data came from immunoSEQ multiplex PCR; TCRdb stores just in-frame clones and leaves some out. This sample has 150,000 to 200,000 clones, with 60% to 85% found just once. Sequenced: PBMCs. These receptor sequences come from a male donor in good health and CMV-seropositive.

This clone was recorded a few times. This chain joins TRBV5-1 and TRBJ2-2; D possibly corresponds to TRBD1 (6 bases). Germline CDR1 and CDR2: SGHRS and YFSETQ. Trimming took off 4 bases at V and 0 bases at J, with 10 bases between the two ends. The CDR3 contains 15 residues. Written as DNA, the CDR3 is TGCGCCAGCAGCGCCAGGACAGCGAACACCGGGGAGCTGTTTTTT. Translation: CASSARTANTGELFF.

The chain links TRBV27 to TRBJ2-5; possibly TRBD1 for D (6 bases). The CDR3 sequence is 14 residues long. Trimming shortened V by 3 bases and J by 4 bases, and 12 bases separated the two germline ends. From germline, CDR1 is MNHEY and CDR2 SMNVEV (reference sequence). The CDR3 reads CASSLIVGGETQYF. CDR3 coding DNA: TGTGCCAGCAGTTTGATCGTAGGGGGAGAGACCCAGTACTTC.

V is TRBV30 and J is TRBJ1-4, with D unresolved. The germline gives CDR1 GTSNPN, CDR2 SVGIG (reference sequence). Trimming pared 4 bases from V and 3 bases from J, leaving 12 bases between. The CDR3 contains 14 residues. The CDR3 nucleotides read TGTGCCTGGAATCCGGGGAGCGCTAATGAAAAACTGTTTTTT. This encodes CAWNPGSANEKLFF. Supplemented by reference TRBV30 and TRBJ1-4, the full variable domain reads SQTIHQWPATLVQPVGSPLSLECTVEGTSNPNLYWYRQAAGRGLQLLFYSVGIGQISSEVPQNLSASRPQDRQFILSSKKLLLSDSGFYLCAWNPGSANEKLFFGSGTQLSVL.

This clone appeared once. This chain links TRBV5-1 with TRBJ2-1, with 7 bases matching TRBD2. The CDR3 runs to 15 residues. J lost 5 bases, V lost 0 bases, and 5 bases had no gene match. CDR1 and CDR2 from the germline V gene are SGHRS and YFSETQ. The CDR3: CASSLEAGRNNEQFF. The CDR3 DNA follows: TGCGCCAGCAGCTTGGAAGCGGGGCGGAACAATGAGCAGTTCTTC.

This clone was seen only once. V usage is TRBV4-2 and J usage is TRBJ1-2, with D uncertain. CDR1 LGHNA and CDR2 YNFKEQ come from the germline V gene. V lost 0 bases, J lost 5 bases, and 10 bases lay in between. The CDR3 length is 14 residues. The CDR3 nucleotides are TGTGCCAGCAGCCAAGACAGGACTACATATGGCTACACCTTC. This translates into CASSQDRTTYGYTF.

V and J are TRBV27 and TRBJ2-1; D perhaps matches TRBD1 (6 bases). With 5 bases removed from V and 4 bases from J, the gap between germline ends came to 21 bases. Germline CDR1 reads MNHEY; CDR2 reads SMNVEV (reference sequence). CDR3 length: 17 residues. CDR3 residues: CASSDGTSFKSYNEQFF. The DNA of the CDR3 is TGTGCCAGCAGTGACGGGACATCCTTCAAGTCATACAATGAGCAGTTCTTC.

This rearrangement joins TRBV19 to TRBJ2-2, with TRBD1 matching 7 bases. The germline gives CDR1 LNHDA, CDR2 SQIVND (reference sequence). Trimming removed 6 bases from V and 5 bases from J; junction bases left unmatched: 6. The CDR3 length is 14 residues. The CDR3, as DNA: TGTGCCAGTAGGGGACAGTCCTTTACCGGGGAGCTGTTTTTT. It is translated as CASRGQSFTGELFF.

This clone was detected only a few times. The gene calls are TRBV5-6 and TRBJ1-6, with 10 bases that match TRBD1. CDR1 is SGHDT and CDR2 is YYEEEE in the germline V gene. The CDR3 is made up of 16 amino acids. V was clipped by 4 bases and J by 7 bases; unmatched bases: 8. The CDR3 is CASSQGQGIGNSPLHF. Here the CDR3 DNA reads TGTGCCAGCAGCCAGGGACAGGGGATTGGCAATTCACCCCTCCACTTT.

This chain links TRBV7-9 with TRBJ1-2, with TRBD1 matching 7 bases. The CDR3 totals 15 residues. Losses at the gene ends were 5 bases for V and 8 bases for J; bases not matched to a gene: 14. Germline lookup yields CDR1 SEHNR and CDR2 FQNEAQ (reference sequence). CDR3 region: CASSGKTGFGEGYTF. For the CDR3, the DNA is TGTGCCAGCAGCGGGAAGACAGGGTTTGGGGAAGGCTACACCTTC.

The V gene is TRBV5-1, the J gene TRBJ1-2; TRBD1 might be the D (6 bases). V was cut by 4 bases and J by 5 bases, with 27 bases left in between. Germline V gene sequence: CDR1 SGHRS, CDR2 YFSETQ. The CDR3 is 18 residues long. CDR3 residues: CASSDDVTDRTPTYGYTF. CDR3 DNA: TGCGCCAGCAGCGATGATGTGACCGACAGGACTCCTACTTATGGCTACACCTTC. Combining the CDR3 with reference TRBV5-1 and TRBJ1-2 gives the whole variable domain KAGVTQTPRYLIKTRGQQVTLSCSPISGHRSVSWYQQTPGQGLQFLFEYFSETQRNKGNFPGRFSGRQFSNSRSEMNVSTLELGDSALYLCASSDDVTDRTPTYGYTFGSGTRLTVV.

About this clone itself: This sample also contains other DNA sequences that code for the same CDR3. The V gene is TRBV6-5, the J gene TRBJ1-1; a weak D match, TRBD1 (5 bases). The germline V gene has CDR1 MNHEY and CDR2 SVGAGI. CDR3 length equals 13 residues. Trimming cost V 5 bases and J 3 bases, with 10 bases left between them. The CDR3 DNA reads as TGTGCCAGCAGTCGACTCAGGGACACTGAAGCTTTCTTT. Protein sequence: CASSRLRDTEAFF.

The chain recombines TRBV12-5 with TRBJ1-5, with D unresolved. CDR1 LGHNT and CDR2 FRNRAP come from the germline V gene. CDR3 length: 13 residues. Trimming shortened V by 6 bases and J by 0 bases, and 6 bases separated the two germline ends. CDR3 in amino acids: CASGGLSNQPQHF. In DNA, the CDR3 is TGTGCTAGTGGGGGCCTTAGCAATCAGCCCCAGCATTTT.

The chain combines TRBV6-6 with TRBJ1-5; a weak D match, TRBD1 (6 bases). V lost 6 bases to trimming and J lost 6 bases, with 15 bases between them. CDR1 is MNHNY, CDR2 SVGAGI, per germline (reference sequence). This CDR3 contains 14 residues. This CDR3 reads CASREGGAGQPQHF. In DNA form, the CDR3 reads TGTGCCAGCAGGGAGGGGGGGGCGGGTCAGCCCCAGCATTTT.

V usage is TRBV19 and J usage is TRBJ1-2; 7 positions agree with TRBD1. Germline V gene lookup returns CDR1 LNHDA and CDR2 SQIVND (reference sequence). The trim removed 6 bases at V and 8 bases at J, leaving 9 bases unmatched. This CDR3 has 13 residues. CDR3 in DNA: TGTGCCAGTAGGAGAGGGGGCGCTTGGGGCTACACCTTC. Amino acids: CASRRGGAWGYTF. The complete variable domain, with remaining parts taken from reference TRBV19 and TRBJ1-2, reads DGGITQSPKYLFRKEGQNVTLSCEQNLNHDAMYWYRQDPGQGLRLIYYSQIVNDFQKGDIAEGYSVSREKKESFPLTVTSAQKNPTAFYLCASRRGGAWGYTFGSGTRLTVV.

J is TRBJ1-1 and V is TRBV7-8; 9 bases are shared with TRBD1. CDR1 SGHVS and CDR2 FQNEAQ come from the germline V gene. The CDR3 contains 18 residues. V lost 1 base to trimming and J lost 1 base; unmatched junction nucleotides: 10. Written as DNA, the CDR3 is TGTGCCAGCAGCTTAGAGGTGGACAGGGGATGGGGGAACACTGAAGCTTTCTTT. Residues: CASSLEVDRGWGNTEAFF.

The chain has TRBV19 and TRBJ1-1; tentatively, D is TRBD1 (6 bases). Germline V gene sequence: CDR1 LNHDA, CDR2 SQIVND (reference sequence). Trimming took off 8 bases at V and 1 base at J, with 14 bases between the two ends. This CDR3 has 14 amino acids. Here the CDR3 DNA reads TGTGCCAGTTATACAGGGTTGGGGAACACTGAAGCTTTCTTT. Translating gives CASYTGLGNTEAFF.

V usage is TRBV2 and J usage is TRBJ2-7; D perhaps matches TRBD1 (6 bases). The CDR3 length is 14 residues. Germline values: CDR1 SNHLY, CDR2 FYNNEI. V lost 7 bases, J lost 2 bases, and 15 bases lay in between. The DNA of the CDR3 is TGTGCCAGCAAATTCGGGACAACGACCTACGAGCAGTACTTC. Residues: CASKFGTTTYEQYF.

This chain links TRBV5-6 with TRBJ2-1; 10 bases match TRBD2. The CDR3 runs to 14 residues. Germline loops: CDR1 SGHDT, CDR2 YYEEEE. J lost 10 bases, V lost 2 bases, and 6 bases had no gene match. CDR3 protein: CASSFSSGGREQFF. CDR3 in DNA: TGTGCCAGCAGCTTCTCTAGCGGGGGCCGGGAGCAGTTCTTC.

The V and J genes are TRBV6-1 and TRBJ1-2; D gene ambiguous. The V gene lost 3 bases and the J gene lost 8 bases, with 7 bases spanning the gap. The germline V gene encodes CDR1 MNHNS and CDR2 SASEGT. This CDR3 spans 11 amino acids. CDR3 amino acids: CASSDGEGYTF. As DNA, the CDR3 is TGTGCCAGCAGTGATGGGGAGGGCTACACCTTC.

This chain uses TRBV5-4 with TRBJ2-1; 9 bases fit TRBD2. CDR1 is SGHNT, CDR2 YYREEE, per germline (reference sequence). V lost 5 bases and J lost 7; bases outside the gene matches: 10. CDR3 length: 15 residues. The CDR3 bases are TGTGCCAGCAGATCAGGAGCGGGGGGCAATAATGAGCAGTTCTTC. It codes for CASRSGAGGNNEQFF.

This chain links TRBV18 with TRBJ2-5; D gene unclear. The V end was cut by 3 bases, the J end by 5 bases, with 10 bases between. CDR3 length: 13 residues. Germline CDR1 is KGHSH and CDR2 is LQKENI. The CDR3 DNA reads as TGTGCCAGCTCACCCACTTCCAGGGAGACCCAGTACTTC. Residues: CASSPTSRETQYF.

This clone appeared a few times. This chain links TRBV6-6 with TRBJ1-1; 8 positions agree with TRBD1. CDR3 length: 12 amino acids. Germline CDR1 MNHNY, CDR2 SVGAGI (reference sequence). V trimming: 6 bases; J trimming: 6 bases; junction bases outside the gene matches: 3. The CDR3, as DNA: TGTGCCAGCAGCGACAGGGGACCTGAAGCTTTCTTT. This sequence encodes CASSDRGPEAFF.

This clone is a singleton in its sample. The DNA for the CDR3 is TGTGCCAGCAGCGTAGTGGCGGGGGCCATCTCCTACAATGAGCAGTTCTTC. This sequence encodes CASSVVAGAISYNEQFF. The chain recombines TRBV9 with TRBJ2-1; D perhaps matches TRBD2 (7 bases). V lost 0 bases and J 0 bases, leaving 13 bases between the germline ends. CDR3 length: 17 residues. Germline lookup yields CDR1 SGDLS and CDR2 YYNGEE.

Here the CDR3 reads CASSLGESYGYTF. The CDR3, as DNA: TGTGCCAGCAGCTTAGGGGAGAGCTATGGCTACACCTTC. The rearrangement joins TRBV7-9 to TRBJ1-2; D call uncertain. Germline lookup yields CDR1 SEHNR and CDR2 FQNEAQ (reference sequence). The length of the CDR3 is 13 residues. Trimming left V 1 base short and J 4 bases short, with 7 bases between.

This clone appeared a few times. The rearrangement joins TRBV6-5 to TRBJ2-2; 9 bases align to TRBD1. With 3 bases clipped from V and 5 bases from J, the junction kept 4 bases outside the gene matches. Per the germline V gene, CDR1 is MNHEY and CDR2 is SVGAGI. The CDR3 runs 15 residues. CDR3: CASSYDRGGTGELFF. DNA of the CDR3: TGTGCCAGCAGTTATGACAGGGGGGGGACCGGGGAGCTGTTTTTT.

CDR3 sequence: CASSGHSPSGGAMDTQYF. In DNA form, the CDR3 reads TGTGCCAGCAGCGGCCACTCGCCTAGCGGGGGGGCCATGGATACGCAGTATTTT. The V call is TRBV9, the J call TRBJ2-3; 12 nucleotides agree with TRBD2. Trimming took 3 bases from V and 6 from J; bases not matched to a gene: 14. CDR1 and CDR2 from the germline V gene are SGDLS and YYNGEE. CDR3 length: 18 residues.